This T cell receptor (beta chain) was sequenced in a study of blood T cell repertoires in COVID-19. About the study: The origin of the acute and convalescent COVID-19 samples was the United States, Italy and Spain.

Authors' data handling: Amplification of reference gene primers was used by the study to estimate nucleated cell counts. Method: immunoSEQ multiplex PCR; TCRdb's copy keeps in-frame clones and lacks some. For V, J and clone size, that table is used; D and trimming come from the DNA. The data show roughly 240,000 clones, over 80% seen once. Germline V gene sequence: CDR1 MDHEN, CDR2 SYDVKM. The CDR3 extends over 17 amino acids. With 6 bases clipped from V and 3 bases from J, the junction kept 13 bases outside the gene matches. Each participant's cohort was designated according to participant-reported clinical history.

The chain links TRBV28 to TRBJ1-3; 8 bases map to TRBD1. The sequenced sample consisted of PBMCs or T cells enriched from blood (not recorded which). This clonotype was obtained from a man over 45 who had been exposed to COVID-19. The CDR3 coding sequence is TGTGCCAGCAGGACTCTCGACAGGGGTGTTGATGGAAACACCATATATTTT. It encodes CASRTLDRGVDGNTIYF.